These 25 T cell receptor beta chains originate from one sample sequenced in a study of T cell responses to AZD1222 COVID-19 vaccine. Clones were sequenced by immunoSEQ multiplex PCR, and TCRdb holds only the in-frame ones, with some missing. The table includes about 190,000 clones, approximately 90% detected once. Sequences were derived from peripheral blood, sampled on day 0 of AZD1222 vaccination. Receptor source: an adult in good health.

This chain connects TRBV5-1 to TRBJ2-3; D call uncertain. There are 14 residues in the CDR3. V lost 5 bases to trimming and J lost 4 bases, with 14 bases between them. Germline values: CDR1 SGHRS, CDR2 YFSETQ. CDR3 nucleotide sequence: TGCGCCAGCAGGCAAATCTCCCTCCCAGATACGCAGTATTTT. Residues: CASRQISLPDTQYF.

The chain carries TRBV4-1 and TRBJ2-4; possibly TRBD2 for D (7 bases). Germline V gene lookup returns CDR1 MGHRA and CDR2 YSYEKL. CDR3 length: 14 residues. V was clipped by 3 bases and J by 5 bases, with 11 bases between them. The CDR3 spells CASSQGGAENIQYF. The CDR3 region has the DNA TGCGCCAGCAGCCAGGGGGGGGCAGAAAACATTCAGTACTTC.

This clone was seen just once. The chain has TRBV11-2 and TRBJ2-7; 10 nucleotides match TRBD2. The germline CDR1 and CDR2 sequences are SGHAT and FQNNGV. This CDR3 has 17 residues. The J segment lost 3 bases and the V segment lost 5 bases, leaving 13 bases of the junction unmatched. CDR3 residues: CASSPGRWASGSYEQYF. Here the CDR3 DNA reads TGTGCCAGCAGCCCAGGGCGGTGGGCTAGCGGGAGCTACGAGCAGTACTTC.

This clone was picked up one time. This sequence joins TRBV9 and TRBJ1-4; the match to TRBD1 covers 12 bases. CDR3 size: 15 residues. J lost 8 bases, V lost 4 bases, and 6 bases had no gene match. Looked up from germline, CDR1 is SGDLS and CDR2 is YYNGEE. In DNA, the CDR3 is TGTGCCAGCAGCTTAACCGGGACAGGGGGCGAAAAACTGTTTTTT. This codes for CASSLTGTGGEKLFF.

The chain is built from TRBV15 and TRBJ2-7, with D maybe TRBD2 (6 bases). The CDR3 contains 13 residues. Germline lookup yields CDR1 LNHNV and CDR2 YYDKDF (reference sequence). Trimming stripped 4 bases from V and 4 bases from J, with 11 bases between. The CDR3 bases are TGTGCCACCAGCAAAATGGGGGGATACGAGCAGTACTTC. Protein: CATSKMGGYEQYF.

The rearrangement joins TRBV11-2 to TRBJ2-1, with D perhaps TRBD2 (6 bases). V was clipped by 0 bases and J by 4 bases, with 7 bases between them. There are 14 residues in the CDR3. Per the germline V gene, CDR1 is SGHAT and CDR2 is FQNNGV. Here the CDR3 DNA reads TGTGCCAGCAGCTTAGACGGGGGATACAATGAGCAGTTCTTC. It translates to CASSLDGGYNEQFF.

This clone was seen just once. This chain connects TRBV7-9 to TRBJ2-5; 12 bases map to TRBD2. The junction had 6 bases not matched to a gene; V was cut back by 5 bases and J by 5 bases. The CDR3 sequence is 15 residues long. Germline CDR1 is SEHNR and CDR2 is FQNEAQ (reference sequence). CDR3 in amino acids: CASSTWTSGVETQYF. CDR3 coding DNA: TGTGCCAGCAGCACCTGGACTAGCGGGGTCGAGACCCAGTACTTC.

The chain recombines TRBV10-3 with TRBJ1-4; 9 bases agree with TRBD1. Germline values: CDR1 ENHRY, CDR2 SYGVKD. This CDR3 region has 14 residues. The V segment lost 5 bases and the J segment 6 bases; nucleotides outside the gene matches: 4. The CDR3 here is CAISPGQGHEKLFF. CDR3 nucleotide sequence: TGTGCCATCAGTCCGGGACAGGGTCATGAAAAACTGTTTTTT.

Here the CDR3 DNA reads TGCGCCAGCAGCTTGGCCTCGGGGTCTACTGGAAACACCATATATTTT. Protein sequence: CASSLASGSTGNTIYF. V and J are TRBV5-1 and TRBJ1-3; no reliable D call. This CDR3 is built from 16 residues. Germline lookup yields CDR1 SGHRS and CDR2 YFSETQ. The V end was cut by 0 bases, the J end by 2 bases, with 12 bases between.

The gene calls are TRBV27 and TRBJ1-1; D is uncertain. Trimming cost V 3 bases and J 1 base, with 6 bases left between them. The CDR3 is made up of 13 amino acids. In germline, CDR1 is MNHEY, CDR2 SMNVEV (reference sequence). The CDR3: CASSFSRNTEAFF. The CDR3 DNA reads as TGTGCCAGCAGTTTTTCGAGGAACACTGAAGCTTTCTTT.

Here the CDR3 reads CATSRGTAYDEAFF. The DNA of the CDR3 is TGTGCCACCAGCAGAGGGACGGCCTATGATGAAGCTTTCTTT. The rearrangement joins TRBV15 to TRBJ1-1; D remains ambiguous. Germline CDR1 and CDR2: LNHNV and YYDKDF (reference sequence). V dropped 1 base and J dropped 7 bases, with 13 bases sitting between them. The CDR3 covers 14 residues.

The gene calls are TRBV10-3 and TRBJ2-2, with D possibly being TRBD2 (5 bases). Per the germline V gene, CDR1 is ENHRY and CDR2 is SYGVKD. The V end was cut by 0 bases, the J end by 6 bases, with 11 bases between. This CDR3 has 15 residues. CDR3 residues: CAISESRADSGELFF. The DNA of the CDR3 is TGTGCCATCAGTGAGTCGAGGGCGGATTCCGGGGAGCTGTTTTTT.

Worth noting for this clone: One end of the junction is discordant with germline, which a read error may explain. The chain employs TRBV7-9 and TRBJ1-4; D unclear. The CDR3 spans 13 residues. Germline V gene data show CDR1 as SEHNR and CDR2 as FQNEAQ (reference sequence). The CDR3 DNA reads as TGTGCCAGCAGCCCACTACTTAATGGAAAACTGTTTTTT. Amino acids: CASSPLLNGKLFF.

The chain links TRBV10-3 to TRBJ2-7; 7 nucleotides agree with TRBD1. Germline values: CDR1 ENHRY, CDR2 SYGVKD. CDR3 length equals 15 residues. V was pared by 3 bases and J by 1 base, with 6 bases of the junction left unmatched. CDR3 coding DNA: TGTGCCATCAGTGAACCCGGACAGGTTTCCTACGAGCAGTACTTC. Its protein product is CAISEPGQVSYEQYF.

The rearrangement uses TRBV4-2 and TRBJ2-3; unclear D gene. The V gene lost 4 bases and the J gene lost 6 bases, with 8 bases spanning the gap. The germline V gene encodes CDR1 LGHNA and CDR2 YNFKEQ. This CDR3 is built from 12 residues. As DNA, the CDR3 is TGTGCCAGCAGCCCCCACCGGGATACGCAGTATTTT. This codes for CASSPHRDTQYF.

This clone was detected a few times. This sequence joins TRBV25-1 and TRBJ1-2, with D possibly matching TRBD1 (5 bases). Looked up from germline, CDR1 is MGHDK and CDR2 is SYGVNS. The CDR3 is 14 amino acids. Trimming took 5 bases from V and 4 from J, leaving 14 bases between them. CDR3 loop: CASSRGPSRYGYTF. The DNA for the CDR3 is TGTGCCAGCAGTAGGGGACCCTCCCGCTATGGCTACACCTTC.

This sequence joins TRBV11-2 and TRBJ2-7, with no clear D. V gave up 3 bases and J gave up 6 bases, with 18 bases separating them. CDR3 length: 15 amino acids. CDR1 and CDR2 from the germline V gene are SGHAT and FQNNGV. CDR3 region: CASSFLAHQMGEQYF. CDR3 in DNA: TGTGCCAGCAGCTTCCTCGCGCATCAGATGGGCGAGCAGTACTTC. The full variable domain, in which reference TRBV11-2 and TRBJ2-7 provide the parts outside the CDR3, is EAGVAQSPRYKIIEKRQSVAFWCNPISGHATLYWYQQILGQGPKLLIQFQNNGVVDDSQLPKDRFSAERLKGVDSTLKIQPAKLEDSAVYLCASSFLAHQMGEQYFGPGTRLTVT.

The rearrangement links TRBV27 to TRBJ1-2, with TRBD1 matching over 10 bases. This CDR3 contains 14 residues. Germline V gene lookup returns CDR1 MNHEY and CDR2 SMNVEV (reference sequence). The V segment lost 4 bases and the J segment 8 bases; nucleotides outside the gene matches: 7. The CDR3 protein is CASSYRQGAGGYTF. CDR3 bases: TGTGCCAGCAGTTACCGACAGGGGGCTGGAGGCTACACCTTC.

The CDR3 DNA is TGTGCCAGCAGGGTAAAGCGGGGTCCCTACGAGCAGTACTTC. Protein: CASRVKRGPYEQYF. The chain employs TRBV7-2 and TRBJ2-7, with 7 bases fitting TRBD2. The CDR3 totals 14 residues. V lost 6 bases and J lost 2; bases outside the gene matches: 7. Germline CDR1 and CDR2: SGHTA and FQGNSA.

This chain links TRBV7-3 with TRBJ2-5; TRBD1 aligns across 7 bases. In germline, CDR1 is SGHTA, CDR2 FQGTGA. V lost 2 bases to trimming and J lost 4 bases; unmatched junction nucleotides: 10. The CDR3 consists of 16 residues. The CDR3: CASSLGSSDRRETQYF. The CDR3 DNA reads TGTGCCAGCAGCTTAGGTTCTTCGGACAGGCGAGAGACCCAGTACTTC.

The V and J genes are TRBV6-5 and TRBJ2-2; D is possibly TRBD2 (5 bases). CDR1 and CDR2 (germline): MNHEY, SVGAGI. The CDR3 covers 14 residues. The V gene lost 8 bases and the J gene lost 2 bases, with 12 bases spanning the gap. The CDR3 nucleotides read TGTGCCAGCTTAGTCGGGGTAAACACCGGGGAGCTGTTTTTT. Amino acids: CASLVGVNTGELFF.

The chain employs TRBV6-2 or TRBV6-3 and TRBJ2-1; 11 nucleotides align to TRBD2. The CDR3 has 13 residues. CDR1 and CDR2 from the germline V gene are MNHEY and SVGEGT. With 6 bases clipped from V and 12 bases from J, the junction kept 7 bases outside the gene matches. The CDR3 protein is CASSSVAGGGQFF. The DNA for the CDR3 is TGTGCCAGCAGCTCAGTAGCGGGAGGGGGGCAGTTCTTC.

The V call is TRBV10-2, the J call TRBJ1-6; D is unclear. CDR1 WSHSY and CDR2 SAAADI come from the germline V gene. CDR3 size: 16 residues. Trimming shortened V by 6 bases and J by 4 bases, and 16 bases separated the two germline ends. The CDR3 DNA is TGCGCCAGCAGCGTCCCTGCCATGGGATATAATTCACCCCTCCACTTT. The encoded protein is CASSVPAMGYNSPLHF.

This rearrangement joins TRBV7-2 to TRBJ1-2, with unresolved D. The V gene's germline CDR1 is SGHTA and CDR2 FQGNSA. The germline V and J ends were trimmed by 5 bases and 8 bases, with 15 bases remaining between them. The CDR3 is 13 amino acids. The CDR3 DNA sequence: TGTGCCAGCAGCCTTACGGGCCTCCGCGGCTACACCTTC. Protein product: CASSLTGLRGYTF.

This chain connects TRBV6-4 to TRBJ1-5, with no clear D. V was trimmed by 5 bases and J by 0 bases, leaving 5 bases between them. The CDR3 sequence is 13 residues long. Per the germline V gene, CDR1 is MRHNA and CDR2 is SNTAGT. Here the CDR3 reads CASSPDSNQPQHF. The CDR3 DNA sequence: TGTGCCAGCAGTCCGGATAGCAATCAGCCCCAGCATTTT.